This T cell receptor beta chain was sequenced for a study of blood T cells in healthy people across ages. A second PCR of about 7 to 12 cycles used a sample-barcoded 5' primer and a J-beta primer mix. MiXCR, applied by TCRdb to the 5' RACE reads, yields one record per CDR3 protein. The table shows fewer than 1.5 million distinct CDR3 sequences, with around 42% occurring only once. With respect to this clonotype: The antigen is unknown.

General study findings and limits: From one million sequenced T cells, diversity estimates were lower bounds.

Specimen: blood. The receptor was derived from a woman aged 18 to 35 in good health.

CDR3 nucleotides: TGTGCCATCGCCAGTTGGGACAGGGGCCCCGGAAGCTCCTATAATTCACCCCTCCACTTT. Translation: CAIASWDRGPGSSYNSPLHF. The chain couples TRBV6-2 or TRBV6-3 to TRBJ1-6; 10 positions agree with TRBD1. CDR3 size: 20 residues. Unmatched junction bases numbered 18, after V lost 10 bases and J lost 0 bases. CDR1 is MNHEY, CDR2 SVGEGT, per germline.